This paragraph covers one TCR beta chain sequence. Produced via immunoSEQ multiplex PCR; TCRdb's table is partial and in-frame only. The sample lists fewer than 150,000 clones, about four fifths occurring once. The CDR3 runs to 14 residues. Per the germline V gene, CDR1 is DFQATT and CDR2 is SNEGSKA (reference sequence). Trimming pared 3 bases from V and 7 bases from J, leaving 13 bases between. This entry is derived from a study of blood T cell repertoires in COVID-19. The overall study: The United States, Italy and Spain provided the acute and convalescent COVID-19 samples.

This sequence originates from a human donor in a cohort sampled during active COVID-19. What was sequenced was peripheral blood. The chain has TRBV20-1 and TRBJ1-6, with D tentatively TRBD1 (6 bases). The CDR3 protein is CSASKDRENSPLHF. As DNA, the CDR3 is TGCAGTGCTAGTAAGGACAGAGAGAATTCACCCCTCCACTTT.